The table lists the clone carrying this T cell receptor (beta chain) with a count of one. As yet, its antigen is unknown. cDNA serving as the sequencing template came from extracted, reverse transcribed RNA. Sequenced by immunoSEQ multiplex PCR; TCRdb stores in-frame clones only, minus some. The table has over 150,000 clones, around 56% seen once. The sample originates from a study of CD8+ T cells in alopecia areata. Background on the study: Affected scalp percentage set treated patients' severity scores.

CDR1 is GTSNPN and CDR2 is SVGIG in the germline V gene (reference sequence). The CDR3 loop spans 14 amino acids. V was cut by 2 bases and J by 7 bases, with 15 bases left in between. Broader study findings: Affected scalp, especially in alopecia totalis/universalis, had a higher clonality than normal scalp did. While patients received tofacitinib, many expanded lesional clones remained present in scalp and blood.

Sample treatment: oral pan-JAK inhibitor, 5-10 mg twice daily. The V and J genes are TRBV30 and TRBJ1-5, with D perhaps matching TRBD1 (6 bases). This clonotype was obtained from a human donor with alopecia areata. Sample: CD4+ T cells sorted from blood, taken at week 4, from a patient treated with tofacitinib. This chain's CDR3 is CAWSLSAGDQPQHF. CDR3 nucleotide sequence: TGTGCCTGGAGTCTTAGCGCAGGGGACCAGCCCCAGCATTTT.